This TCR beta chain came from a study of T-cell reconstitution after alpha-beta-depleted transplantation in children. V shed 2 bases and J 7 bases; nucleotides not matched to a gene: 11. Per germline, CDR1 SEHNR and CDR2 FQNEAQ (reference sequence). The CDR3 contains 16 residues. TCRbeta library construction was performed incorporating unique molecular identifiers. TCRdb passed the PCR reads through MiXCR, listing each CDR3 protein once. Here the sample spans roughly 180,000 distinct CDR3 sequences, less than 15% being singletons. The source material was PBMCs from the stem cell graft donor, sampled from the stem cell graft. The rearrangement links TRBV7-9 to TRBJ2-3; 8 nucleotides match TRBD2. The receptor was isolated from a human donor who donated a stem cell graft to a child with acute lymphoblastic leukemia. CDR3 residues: CASSLWRRGGYHTQYF. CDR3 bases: TGTGCCAGCAGCTTATGGCGTCGCGGGGGGTACCATACGCAGTATTTT.